This TCR beta chain was retrieved from a study of blood T cell repertoires in COVID-19. For the study at large: Sites in the United States, Italy and Spain provided acute and convalescent COVID-19 samples. T cells, B-cell-depleted T cells, or PBMCs supplied cDNA or gDNA.

The CDR3 is 15 residues long. Germline V gene lookup returns CDR1 MDHEN and CDR2 SYDVKM. With 5 bases clipped from V and 1 base from J, the junction kept 5 bases outside the gene matches. Under the authors' procedure: By means of reference gene primer amplification, nucleated cell counts were estimated. Generated by immunoSEQ multiplex PCR, the TCRdb table keeps only in-frame clones and is missing some. D and trimming come from the DNA, and the V and J calls and clone size come from that table. The data show about 150,000 clones, around 77% seen once. The origin of this receptor is a man aged 45-65 years with active or convalescent COVID-19. Material for sequencing was peripheral blood. The chain uses TRBV28 and TRBJ1-5; 7 positions agree with TRBD1. CDR3 sequence: CASSPGQSSNQPQHF. The CDR3 coding sequence is TGTGCCAGCAGTCCGGGACAGTCGAGCAATCAGCCCCAGCATTTT.